This T cell receptor beta chain was obtained from a study of blood T cell repertoires in COVID-19. The overall study: Collection of acute and convalescent COVID-19 samples took place in the United States, Italy and Spain. T cells, B-cell-depleted T cells, or PBMCs supplied cDNA or gDNA.

There are a few counts of this clone. TCRdb's table, derived via immunoSEQ multiplex PCR, lists solely in-frame clones and lacks some. There are 30,000 to 45,000 clones in the sample; 85% occur only once, and approximately 14% lies in the top ten. Sequencing was performed on peripheral blood. The sequence was obtained from a human donor in a cohort sampled during active COVID-19.

CDR3 sequence: CASSTSLQGALTEAFF. DNA of the CDR3: TGTGCCAGCAGTACTTCCTTACAGGGGGCTTTAACTGAAGCTTTCTTT. The gene calls are TRBV6-6 and TRBJ1-1, with TRBD1 identical over 9 bases. Germline V gene sequence: CDR1 MNHNY, CDR2 SVGAGI (reference sequence). V gave up 5 bases and J gave up 5 bases; unmatched junction bases: 12. This CDR3 is built from 16 residues.